The sample holds one count of the clone carrying this T cell receptor (beta chain). The target antigen is unknown. This sample is drawn from a study of radiation and T cells in renal cell carcinoma. Study at large: Nephrectomy followed 15 Gy stereotactic body radiation by 4 weeks. Broader study findings: Without pretreatment biopsies, baseline tumor clonotype presence was undetermined.

Germline V gene lookup returns CDR1 GTSNPN and CDR2 SVGIG (reference sequence). CDR3 length equals 18 residues. Trimming shortened V by 0 bases and J by 6 bases, and 25 bases separated the two germline ends. Described time point: blood 2 weeks post-SBRT. Treatment meaning: 15 Gy SBRT to primary tumor, nephrectomy 4 weeks later. Radiation-treated patients gave blood at baseline, week 2 and week 4. Generated by immunoSEQ multiplex PCR, the TCRdb table keeps only in-frame clones and is missing some. This table has about 60,000 clones, 70% to 80% appearing once. The chain couples TRBV30 to TRBJ2-3, with D maybe TRBD1 (7 bases). The clonotype comes from a man aged 55 to 70 with renal cell carcinoma. The sample here was blood, taken from a patient whose treatment included radiotherapy and nephrectomy. The CDR3, as DNA: TGTGCCTGGAGTGTACTCCCAAGGCAGGGGGGTACGGTCGATACGCAGTATTTT. Translated: CAWSVLPRQGGTVDTQYF.